This passage covers 24 T cell receptor beta chains from one sample sequenced in a study of blood T cell repertoires in COVID-19. Using immunoSEQ multiplex PCR, the repertoire was profiled, and TCRdb retains in-frame clones only, with some absent. The top ten hold under 3.5% of the sample, which has 150,000 to 200,000 clones, roughly 86% seen once. Sequences were obtained from peripheral blood. The receptors were sampled from a woman aged 80 or older with COVID-19, enrolled during active disease.

V gene TRBV3-1 (or the pseudogene TRBV3-2) combines with J gene TRBJ1-4; the D is unclear. V lost 4 bases to trimming and J lost 5 bases, with 11 bases between them. Germline V gives CDR1 LGHDT, CDR2 YNNKEL (reference sequence). The CDR3 extends over 14 amino acids. CDR3 sequence: CASSLTGYNEKLFF. CDR3 nucleotides: TGTGCCAGCAGCCTCACGGGGTACAATGAAAAACTGTTTTTT.

J is TRBJ2-5 and V is TRBV2; D possibly corresponds to TRBD1 (5 bases). V was trimmed by 3 bases and J by 4 bases, leaving 15 bases between them. Germline V gives CDR1 SNHLY, CDR2 FYNNEI. The CDR3 runs 15 residues. The CDR3 DNA is TGTGCCAGCAGTGACCAGGGCGGCGAGAGAGAGACCCAGTACTTC. Protein product: CASSDQGGERETQYF.

J is TRBJ2-7 and V is TRBV20-1; D is unclear. The CDR3 has 11 amino acids. Trimming stripped 3 bases from V and 5 bases from J, with 8 bases between. CDR1 is DFQATT and CDR2 is SNEGSKA in the germline V gene (reference sequence). As DNA, the CDR3 is TGCAGTGCTAGGCGAGCCCACGAGCAGTACTTC. As protein: CSARRAHEQYF.

There are a few counts of this clone. The chain has TRBV7-2 and TRBJ2-3; no definite D call. Per the germline V gene, CDR1 is SGHTA and CDR2 is FQGNSA. The CDR3 extends over 14 amino acids. Trimming pared 1 base from V and 3 bases from J, leaving 8 bases between. CDR3 loop: CASSLVRRTDTQYF. The CDR3, as DNA: TGTGCCAGCAGCTTAGTACGGCGGACAGATACGCAGTATTTT.

Regarding this clone: Other nucleotide sequences in the sample specify the same CDR3. The rearrangement uses TRBV18 and TRBJ1-4; D perhaps matches TRBD1 (5 bases). The CDR3 has 15 amino acids. Germline lookup yields CDR1 KGHSH and CDR2 LQKENI. The germline V and J ends were trimmed by 3 bases and 0 bases, with 8 bases remaining between them. CDR3 DNA: TGTGCCAGCTCACCTCCGGGGGCAACTAATGAAAAACTGTTTTTT. Amino acids: CASSPPGATNEKLFF.

This clone was seen a single time. This sequence joins TRBV2 and TRBJ2-4, with a tentative D call TRBD1 (6 bases). The CDR3 runs 14 residues. The germline V and J ends were trimmed by 2 bases and 7 bases, with 12 bases remaining between them. Germline V lookup: CDR1 SNHLY, CDR2 FYNNEI. The CDR3 here is CASSEITGNNIQYF. CDR3 DNA: TGTGCCAGCAGTGAAATTACAGGGAATAACATTCAGTACTTC. Full variable domain (rest looked up from reference TRBV2 and TRBJ2-4): EPEVTQTPSHQVTQMGQEVILRCVPISNHLYFYWYRQILGQKVEFLVSFYNNEISEKSEIFDDQFSVERPDGSNFTLKIRSTKLEDSAMYFCASSEITGNNIQYFGAGTRLSVL.

This clone turned up a few times. CDR3 amino acids: CASSRTATGATEAFF. CDR3 in DNA: TGTGCCAGCAGCCGAACGGCTACAGGGGCCACTGAAGCTTTCTTT. The rearrangement uses TRBV7-3 and TRBJ1-1; 7 bases match TRBD1. Germline CDR1 is SGHTA and CDR2 is FQGTGA. The CDR3 consists of 15 residues. V shed 5 bases and J 4 bases; nucleotides not matched to a gene: 10.

The chain is built from TRBV2 and TRBJ2-1; maybe TRBD2 (6 bases). The V gene lost 5 bases and the J gene lost 4 bases, with 12 bases spanning the gap. The germline V gene has CDR1 SNHLY and CDR2 FYNNEI. This CDR3 comprises 14 residues. The CDR3 loop reads CASSLAVFYNEQFF. Here the CDR3 DNA reads TGTGCCAGCAGTTTAGCGGTTTTTTACAATGAGCAGTTCTTC.

The CDR3 DNA sequence: TGTGCCAGCAGCTTAGCGCCGGGGGGCAGGGATGGCTACACCTTC. This codes for CASSLAPGGRDGYTF. This chain uses TRBV7-9 with TRBJ1-2; maybe TRBD1 (6 bases). CDR1 and CDR2 (germline): SEHNR, FQNEAQ (reference sequence). V gave up 0 bases and J gave up 6 bases, with 14 bases separating them. This CDR3 region has 15 residues. The entire variable domain, with the rest obtained from reference TRBV7-9 and TRBJ1-2, is as follows: DTGVSQNPRHKITKRGQNVTFRCDPISEHNRLYWYRQTLGQGPEFLTYFQNEAQLEKSRLLSDRFSAERPKGSFSTLEIQRTEQGDSAMYLCASSLAPGGRDGYTFGSGTRLTVV.

This sequence joins TRBV19 and TRBJ1-1; tentative D call: TRBD1 (5 bases). Trimming pared 3 bases from V and 5 bases from J, leaving 19 bases between. The CDR3 length is 16 residues. The V gene's germline CDR1 is LNHDA and CDR2 SQIVND (reference sequence). In nucleotides, the CDR3 is TGTGCCAGTAGTATTTTCCTTTGGCAGGGAAGGACTGAAGCTTTCTTT. Translated, it gives CASSIFLWQGRTEAFF.

This chain links TRBV7-9 with TRBJ1-2; 7 bases are shared with TRBD1. After removal of 5 bases from V and 8 bases from J, the junction contained 11 bases not matched to a gene. This CDR3 contains 14 residues. Germline values: CDR1 SEHNR, CDR2 FQNEAQ (reference sequence). This CDR3 reads CASSPAGGSGGYTF. The CDR3 DNA is TGTGCCAGCAGCCCCGCAGGGGGGTCTGGCGGCTACACCTTC.

This clone was observed a single time. The chain links TRBV7-9 to TRBJ1-2, with 7 bases matching TRBD1. CDR1 is SEHNR and CDR2 is FQNEAQ in the germline V gene (reference sequence). CDR3 length: 13 amino acids. With V trimmed by 4 bases and J by 4 bases, 3 bases remained unmatched. CDR3 sequence (DNA): TGTGCCAGCAGCTCAGGACAGGTCTATGGCTACACCTTC. Protein sequence: CASSSGQVYGYTF. The entire variable domain, with the rest obtained from reference TRBV7-9 and TRBJ1-2, is as follows: DTGVSQNPRHKITKRGQNVTFRCDPISEHNRLYWYRQTLGQGPEFLTYFQNEAQLEKSRLLSDRFSAERPKGSFSTLEIQRTEQGDSAMYLCASSSGQVYGYTFGSGTRLTVV.

The chain joins TRBV3-1 (or the pseudogene TRBV3-2) to TRBJ2-7; D not resolved. CDR3 size: 13 residues. Germline CDR1 LGHDT, CDR2 YNNKEL (reference sequence). Trimming removed 1 base from V and 6 bases from J, with 10 bases in between. The CDR3 DNA reads TGTGCCAGCAGCCAAGGGGCGATCCGCGAGCAGTACTTC. Translation gives CASSQGAIREQYF.

V is TRBV7-9 and J is TRBJ2-1; D perhaps matches TRBD2 (5 bases). Trimming shortened V by 6 bases and J by 0 bases, and 9 bases separated the two germline ends. The CDR3 totals 14 residues. Per germline, CDR1 SEHNR and CDR2 FQNEAQ (reference sequence). This CDR3 is CASSLSGSYNEQFF. The DNA of the CDR3 is TGTGCCAGCAGTTTGAGCGGCTCCTACAATGAGCAGTTCTTC.

The chain links TRBV7-3 to TRBJ2-3; D possibly corresponds to TRBD2 (5 bases). The CDR3 covers 13 residues. Germline V gives CDR1 SGHTA, CDR2 FQGTGA. V dropped 5 bases and J dropped 8 bases, with 14 bases sitting between them. The CDR3 loop is CASSPRATGTQYF. The CDR3 DNA is TGTGCCAGCAGCCCGCGGGCCACCGGTACGCAGTATTTT.

In this sample, this clone turned up once. The chain carries TRBV12-3 or TRBV12-4 and TRBJ2-5; 7 bases fit TRBD1. Losses at the gene ends were 6 bases for V and 5 bases for J; bases not matched to a gene: 6. The CDR3 is made up of 13 amino acids. CDR3 DNA: TGTGCCAGCAGCCGCGACAGGGTGGAGACCCAGTACTTC. It translates to CASSRDRVETQYF.

This chain uses TRBV28 with TRBJ2-5; 10 bases map to TRBD2. This CDR3 comprises 15 residues. V was clipped by 7 bases and J by 5 bases; unmatched bases: 10. The V gene's germline CDR1 is MDHEN and CDR2 SYDVKM. In DNA, the CDR3 is TGTGCCAGCAATCCTAGCGGGAGAGTCAGGGAGACCCAGTACTTC. Translated, it gives CASNPSGRVRETQYF. Drawing the rest from reference TRBV28 and TRBJ2-5, the complete variable domain is DVKVTQSSRYLVKRTGEKVFLECVQDMDHENMFWYRQDPGLGLRLIYFSYDVKMKEKGDIPEGYSVSREKKERFSLILESASTNQTSMYLCASNPSGRVRETQYFGPGTRLLVL.

V and J are TRBV10-3 and TRBJ2-7; 11 bases are shared with TRBD1. The length of the CDR3 is 14 residues. With V trimmed by 6 bases and J by 3 bases, 4 bases remained unmatched. The germline CDR1 and CDR2 sequences are ENHRY and SYGVKD. CDR3 residues: CAISQGTGGYEQYF. In nucleotides, the CDR3 is TGTGCCATCAGCCAGGGGACAGGGGGCTACGAGCAGTACTTC.

This clone was seen a few times. The CDR3 region is CASSAWENTDTQYF. As DNA, the CDR3 is TGTGCCAGCAGCGCCTGGGAGAACACAGATACGCAGTATTTT. This chain connects TRBV7-9 to TRBJ2-3, with D possibly TRBD2 on 5 matching bases. V was shortened by 5 bases and J by 2 bases, with 11 bases between the two germline ends. Germline V gene sequence: CDR1 SEHNR, CDR2 FQNEAQ (reference sequence). The CDR3 is 14 amino acids. Combining the CDR3 with reference TRBV7-9 and TRBJ2-3 gives the whole variable domain DTGVSQNPRHKITKRGQNVTFRCDPISEHNRLYWYRQTLGQGPEFLTYFQNEAQLEKSRLLSDRFSAERPKGSFSTLEIQRTEQGDSAMYLCASSAWENTDTQYFGPGTRLTVL.

The chain carries TRBV2 and TRBJ2-7, with D perhaps matching TRBD2 (6 bases). Trimming took off 4 bases at V and 0 bases at J, with 10 bases between the two ends. Per the germline V gene, CDR1 is SNHLY and CDR2 is FYNNEI. The CDR3 is 14 amino acids. The DNA of the CDR3 is TGTGCCAGCAGTGCCGGAGGGCCCTCCTACGAGCAGTACTTC. It yields the protein CASSAGGPSYEQYF.

The chain recombines TRBV19 with TRBJ2-3, with D possibly matching TRBD2 (6 bases). This CDR3 region has 15 residues. Looked up from germline, CDR1 is LNHDA and CDR2 is SQIVND (reference sequence). Deletions cut 7 bases from V and 4 bases from J, with 18 bases between. CDR3 amino acids: CASKLSDIAADTQYF. The CDR3 DNA reads as TGTGCCAGTAAACTTTCGGACATAGCGGCAGATACGCAGTATTTT. The whole variable domain, filled in from reference TRBV19 and TRBJ2-3, reads DGGITQSPKYLFRKEGQNVTLSCEQNLNHDAMYWYRQDPGQGLRLIYYSQIVNDFQKGDIAEGYSVSREKKESFPLTVTSAQKNPTAFYLCASKLSDIAADTQYFGPGTRLTVL.

The chain links TRBV7-2 to TRBJ1-4; D is uncertain. Trimming took off 2 bases at V and 6 bases at J, with 13 bases between the two ends. The CDR3 loop spans 15 amino acids. Germline CDR1 reads SGHTA; CDR2 reads FQGNSA. The CDR3 sequence is CASSLSADTYEKLFF. The CDR3 DNA follows: TGTGCCAGCAGCTTATCTGCAGATACCTATGAAAAACTGTTTTTT. The variable domain in full, with the rest retrieved from reference TRBV7-2 and TRBJ1-4, is GAGVSQSPSNKVTEKGKDVELRCDPISGHTALYWYRQSLGQGLEFLIYFQGNSAPDKSGLPSDRFSAERTGGSVSTLTIQRTQQEDSAVYLCASSLSADTYEKLFFGSGTQLSVL.

V and J are TRBV18 and TRBJ2-6; TRBD1 might be the D (6 bases). Trimming took off 6 bases at V and 1 base at J, with 10 bases between the two ends. The CDR3 contains 15 residues. CDR1 is KGHSH, CDR2 LQKENI, per germline. CDR3 sequence (DNA): TGTGCCAGCTCCCAACAGGGTTCTGGGGCCAACGTCCTGACTTTC. It codes for CASSQQGSGANVLTF.

The chain couples TRBV5-6 to TRBJ2-1; D possibly corresponds to TRBD2 (5 bases). The length of the CDR3 is 17 residues. Germline V CDR1 and CDR2: SGHDT, YYEEEE. Deletions cut 4 bases from V and 4 bases from J, with 21 bases between. The CDR3 nucleotides are TGTGCCAGCAGCCCCCTGGAGGTCCTCCAAGTTTACAATGAGCAGTTCTTC. This sequence encodes CASSPLEVLQVYNEQFF.